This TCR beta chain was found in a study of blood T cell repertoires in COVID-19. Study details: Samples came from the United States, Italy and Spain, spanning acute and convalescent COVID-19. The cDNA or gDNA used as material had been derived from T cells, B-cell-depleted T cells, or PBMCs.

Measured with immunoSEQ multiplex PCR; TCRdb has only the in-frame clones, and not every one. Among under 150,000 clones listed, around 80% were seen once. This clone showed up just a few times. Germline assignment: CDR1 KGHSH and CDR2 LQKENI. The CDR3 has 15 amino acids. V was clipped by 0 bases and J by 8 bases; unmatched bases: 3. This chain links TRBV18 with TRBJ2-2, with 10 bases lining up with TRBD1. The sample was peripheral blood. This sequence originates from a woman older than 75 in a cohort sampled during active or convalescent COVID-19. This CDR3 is CASSPPTGGSGELFF. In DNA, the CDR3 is TGTGCCAGCTCACCACCGACAGGGGGCTCGGGGGAGCTGTTTTTT.